This T cell receptor (beta chain) was profiled in a study of radiotherapy plus CTLA-4 blockade in lung cancer (dated by TCRdb to about 2018). With regard to the full study: Among the enrolled patients, about 19% had an objective response, and less than 40% reached disease control. Summary of the overall study and its limitations: Early dynamic changes in blood T cell clones, together with increased serum interferon-beta after radiation, were reported as the strongest predictors of response. TCR clones derived from tumors expanded in peripheral blood after treatment with radiotherapy and ipilimumab.

Points on this clone: It has no known antigen specificity. No qualities accompany the bases; no much larger clone lies one base away.

Focal radiation therapy combined with CTLA-4 blockade (ipilimumab) was tested in patients with chemo-refractory metastatic non-small-cell lung cancer. Library method: the immunoSEQ multiplex PCR assay. TCRdb took over this immuneACCESS table, retaining in-frame rearrangements with V and J assigned. Such tables are incomplete; in checked studies, under half of the missing clones stem from an unresolved V gene, and the remainder is unexplained. This sample holds some 15,000 clones; 55% to 80% were observed only once. The biggest ten clones account for roughly 46% of the sample. The CDR3 spans 16 residues, from the cysteine through the phenylalanine. Kept here is only the CDR3 DNA, which spans 48 bases and is read in frame from base 1. The germline V and J ends show losses of 6 bases and 7 bases respectively, and no gene match explains 11 bases of the junction. The germline V gene gives CDR1 as SGHRS and CDR2 as YFSETQ.

This receptor was taken from a human donor with non-small cell lung cancer whose response to radiotherapy plus ipilimumab could not be evaluated. The rearrangement joined TRBV5-1 to TRBJ2-1; TRBD2 lines up with 12 middle nucleotides. The sample here was peripheral blood, taken from a patient treated with radiotherapy plus ipilimumab. The nucleotide sequence is given as TGCGCCAGCAACGCGTGGACTAGCGGGGTTTCGAATGAGCAGTTCTTC. This is translated as CASNAWTSGVSNEQFF. Beyond the CDR3, the reference TRBV5-1 and TRBJ2-1 genes provide the residues; the full variable domain reads: KAGVTQTPRYLIKTRGQQVTLSCSPISGHRSVSWYQQTPGQGLQFLFEYFSETQRNKGNFPGRFSGRQFSNSRSEMNVSTLELGDSALYLCASNAWTSGVSNEQFFGPGTRLTVL.